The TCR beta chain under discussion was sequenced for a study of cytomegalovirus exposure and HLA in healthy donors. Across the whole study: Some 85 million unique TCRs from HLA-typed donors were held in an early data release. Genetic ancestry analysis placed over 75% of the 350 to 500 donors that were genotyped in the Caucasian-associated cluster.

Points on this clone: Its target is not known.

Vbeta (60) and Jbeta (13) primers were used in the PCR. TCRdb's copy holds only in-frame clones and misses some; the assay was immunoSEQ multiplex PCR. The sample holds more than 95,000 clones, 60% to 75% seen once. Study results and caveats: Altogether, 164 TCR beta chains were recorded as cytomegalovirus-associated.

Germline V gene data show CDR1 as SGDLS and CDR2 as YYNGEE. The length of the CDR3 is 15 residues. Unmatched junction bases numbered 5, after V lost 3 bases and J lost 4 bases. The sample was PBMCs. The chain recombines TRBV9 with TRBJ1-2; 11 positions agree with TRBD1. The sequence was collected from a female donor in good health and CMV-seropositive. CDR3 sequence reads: CASSGRTGGSYGYTF. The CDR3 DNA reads TGTGCCAGCAGCGGGAGGACAGGGGGCAGCTATGGCTACACCTTC.